One TCR beta chain is described in this entry. This clonotype was picked up a small number of times. Its binding antigen is unknown. One base away there is no much larger clone; base qualities are not given. This entry comes from a study of response to subunit inactivated influenza vaccine (dated by TCRdb to about 2018). General notes on the study: The study used deep quantitative T cell receptor repertoire profiling to track responses to a trivalent subunit inactivated influenza vaccine. What the study reported, not specific to this receptor: The authors suggested that each seasonal influenza vaccination may recruit only a limited number of new T cells.

The junction carries 16 bases between V and J, which are trimmed by 5 bases and 3 bases respectively. Including cysteine and phenylalanine, the CDR3 has 15 amino acids. Just CDR3 DNA is preserved here, 45 bases in frame from base 1. Library generation was performed with RT-PCR. Sequencing took place on an Illumina HiSeq 2500. TCRdb ran its own pipeline on the public reads, namely fastp trimming at Q25 and MiXCR clone calling, and kept in-frame beta chains. Identical CDR3 protein sequences are pooled into one entry, listed with their most common genes and DNA. In all, the sample holds 200,000 to 300,000 distinct CDR3 sequences, and approximately 12% of those were seen once. The top ten hold roughly 7.7% of the sample.

This receptor was identified in a man in his forties or fifties who received an inactivated influenza vaccine. Donor details come from another sample of the same person, matched by shared clones. In this chain, TRBV12-3 or TRBV12-4 is recombined with TRBJ2-5, with TRBD1 perhaps the D gene, on 5 matching bases. Sequencing was performed on non-naive T cells sorted from PBMCs, taken 14 days before vaccination. The cell subset or site label corresponds to: memory T cell fraction. DNA sequence: TGTGCCAGCAGTGTGAGGTGGGTCAGGGAAGAGACCCAGTACTTC. Its coded protein is CASSVRWVREETQYF.